The rows below give T cell receptor beta chains drawn from one sample of a study of shared clonotypes between healthy human individuals. Some clones are missing from TCRdb's copy, which holds only in-frame ones; the method was immunoSEQ multiplex PCR. The repertoire consists of some 2,500,000 clones, with over 85% occurring once and the leading ten covering approximately 0.35%. The sample taken for sequencing was naive CD4+ T cells from PBMCs. These TCRs come from a young man in good health. Some clones in this sample may be carry-over from other donors' samples. Each CDR3 is given with its conserved first and last residue. A D gene is named only where the DNA matches it firmly.

D	V	J	CDR3
TRBD1	TRBV27	TRBJ2-1	CASSRRTGENYNEQFF
NA	TRBV28	TRBJ1-1	CASSLIGVLQGAEAFF
NA	TRBV27	TRBJ2-7	CASSLHGGYEQYF
NA	TRBV19	TRBJ2-3	CATRAITDTQYF
TRBD1	TRBV2	TRBJ2-7	CASSARQGPKQYF
NA	TRBV27	TRBJ1-1	CASSFSGANTEAFF
NA	TRBV4-3	TRBJ1-4	CASSSGTTEKLFF
TRBD2	TRBV2	TRBJ2-1	CASTFSGGLSNEQFF
TRBD2	TRBV19	TRBJ2-2	CASSIFLREYTGELFF
NA	TRBV5-4	TRBJ2-1	CASSLVDPFRVYNEQFF
NA	TRBV5-5	TRBJ2-7	CASSLVVAVQYEQYF
NA	TRBV29-1	TRBJ2-1	CSVDLEGGQFF
NA	TRBV5-4	TRBJ1-4	CASSLVTGALATNEKLFF
NA	TRBV4-1	TRBJ1-5	CASSQGALHANQPQHF
NA	TRBV5-1	TRBJ1-4	CASSLDGRIATNEKLFF
NA	TRBV6-5	TRBJ2-7	CASSQGGAGPYEQYF
NA	TRBV7-3	TRBJ2-7	CASSLRRTSHEQYF
NA	TRBV5-1	TRBJ2-7	CASSPMGRDTYEQYF
NA	TRBV11-2	TRBJ2-7	CASSLEGYQQYF
NA	TRBV11-1	TRBJ2-7	CASSFLVAGREQYF